This TCR beta chain stems from a study of primary melanoma T cells and metastatic recurrence. Study results and limitations: Suggested, not shown: primary melanomas can contain effective antitumor T cells. Progression-free survival prediction reportedly improved most when T-cell fraction, rather than another histopathological variable, joined tumor thickness.

Generated by immunoSEQ multiplex PCR, the TCRdb table keeps only in-frame clones and is missing some. The sample table sets out dozens of clones. Patients with resected primary melanoma were considered at risk of metastatic recurrence. In regard to this clone: No antigen is known for it.

The sequencing sample was made of melanoma tumor tissue. This TCR was sampled from a human donor with melanoma.

CDR3 residues: CASSPGNEKLFF. CDR3 DNA sequence: TGTGCCAGCTCACCAGGGAATGAAAAACTGTTTTTT. The J gene is TRBJ1-4, the V gene TRBV18, with no clear D. CDR1 and CDR2 (germline): KGHSH, LQKENI. The CDR3 spans 12 residues. V lost 2 bases and J lost 5, with 3 bases in between.